This T cell receptor (beta chain) appears in the sequencing data of a study of shared clonotypes between healthy human individuals. About the study: Each donor's CD8 memory used one plate, CD8 naive two, each CD4 subset three. Study outcomes and limitations: Collection of samples was limited to blood; tissue repertoires likely differ.

The V end was cut by 5 bases, the J end by 2 bases, with 7 bases between. The length of the CDR3 is 13 residues. CDR1 and CDR2 from the germline V gene are GTSNPN and SVGIG (reference sequence). For every subset, genomic DNA was evenly distributed across several immunoSEQ plates. On sorted subsets, replicate PCRs used 200 to 250 ng DNA, or about 30,000 T cell genomes. Data came from immunoSEQ multiplex PCR; TCRdb stores just in-frame clones and leaves some out. The sample holds 950,000 to 1,100,000 clones; around four fifths are singletons and the top ten take approximately 1.5%. For this clone: The target antigen is unknown.

The V and J genes are TRBV30 and TRBJ2-6; no clear D. Input material: memory CD4+ T cells sorted from blood. Regarding subset: CD45RA-negative fraction. This clonotype was obtained from a man aged 18 to 30 in good health. CDR3 sequence: CAWGPPGANVLTF. As DNA, the CDR3 is TGTGCCTGGGGTCCCCCTGGGGCCAACGTCCTGACTTTC.